This T cell receptor (beta chain) is drawn from a study of T cells in Graves' hyperthyroidism and ophthalmopathy. Per the germline V gene, CDR1 is SGHRS and CDR2 is YFSETQ. V lost 1 base, J lost 2 bases, and 10 bases lay in between. The CDR3 sequence is 14 residues long. RNA transcripts gave rise to amplified TCR beta CDR3 regions. HTBI primers were the set used in a first-round RT-PCR of the TCR CDR3. TCRdb re-called the multiplex PCR reads with MiXCR, one entry per CDR3 protein. The sample lists 250,000 or so distinct CDR3 sequences, 13% to 15% occurring once. This clonotype was counted many times. The rearrangement links TRBV5-1 to TRBJ2-7; D not certain. The sequence was obtained from a woman aged 40-49 years with Graves' hyperthyroidism that later progressed to Graves' ophthalmopathy. The sequencing input was blood. As DNA, the CDR3 is TGCGCCAGCAGCTTGTTGGCAGCTCCCTACGAGCAGTACTTC. Its translation is CASSLLAAPYEQYF.